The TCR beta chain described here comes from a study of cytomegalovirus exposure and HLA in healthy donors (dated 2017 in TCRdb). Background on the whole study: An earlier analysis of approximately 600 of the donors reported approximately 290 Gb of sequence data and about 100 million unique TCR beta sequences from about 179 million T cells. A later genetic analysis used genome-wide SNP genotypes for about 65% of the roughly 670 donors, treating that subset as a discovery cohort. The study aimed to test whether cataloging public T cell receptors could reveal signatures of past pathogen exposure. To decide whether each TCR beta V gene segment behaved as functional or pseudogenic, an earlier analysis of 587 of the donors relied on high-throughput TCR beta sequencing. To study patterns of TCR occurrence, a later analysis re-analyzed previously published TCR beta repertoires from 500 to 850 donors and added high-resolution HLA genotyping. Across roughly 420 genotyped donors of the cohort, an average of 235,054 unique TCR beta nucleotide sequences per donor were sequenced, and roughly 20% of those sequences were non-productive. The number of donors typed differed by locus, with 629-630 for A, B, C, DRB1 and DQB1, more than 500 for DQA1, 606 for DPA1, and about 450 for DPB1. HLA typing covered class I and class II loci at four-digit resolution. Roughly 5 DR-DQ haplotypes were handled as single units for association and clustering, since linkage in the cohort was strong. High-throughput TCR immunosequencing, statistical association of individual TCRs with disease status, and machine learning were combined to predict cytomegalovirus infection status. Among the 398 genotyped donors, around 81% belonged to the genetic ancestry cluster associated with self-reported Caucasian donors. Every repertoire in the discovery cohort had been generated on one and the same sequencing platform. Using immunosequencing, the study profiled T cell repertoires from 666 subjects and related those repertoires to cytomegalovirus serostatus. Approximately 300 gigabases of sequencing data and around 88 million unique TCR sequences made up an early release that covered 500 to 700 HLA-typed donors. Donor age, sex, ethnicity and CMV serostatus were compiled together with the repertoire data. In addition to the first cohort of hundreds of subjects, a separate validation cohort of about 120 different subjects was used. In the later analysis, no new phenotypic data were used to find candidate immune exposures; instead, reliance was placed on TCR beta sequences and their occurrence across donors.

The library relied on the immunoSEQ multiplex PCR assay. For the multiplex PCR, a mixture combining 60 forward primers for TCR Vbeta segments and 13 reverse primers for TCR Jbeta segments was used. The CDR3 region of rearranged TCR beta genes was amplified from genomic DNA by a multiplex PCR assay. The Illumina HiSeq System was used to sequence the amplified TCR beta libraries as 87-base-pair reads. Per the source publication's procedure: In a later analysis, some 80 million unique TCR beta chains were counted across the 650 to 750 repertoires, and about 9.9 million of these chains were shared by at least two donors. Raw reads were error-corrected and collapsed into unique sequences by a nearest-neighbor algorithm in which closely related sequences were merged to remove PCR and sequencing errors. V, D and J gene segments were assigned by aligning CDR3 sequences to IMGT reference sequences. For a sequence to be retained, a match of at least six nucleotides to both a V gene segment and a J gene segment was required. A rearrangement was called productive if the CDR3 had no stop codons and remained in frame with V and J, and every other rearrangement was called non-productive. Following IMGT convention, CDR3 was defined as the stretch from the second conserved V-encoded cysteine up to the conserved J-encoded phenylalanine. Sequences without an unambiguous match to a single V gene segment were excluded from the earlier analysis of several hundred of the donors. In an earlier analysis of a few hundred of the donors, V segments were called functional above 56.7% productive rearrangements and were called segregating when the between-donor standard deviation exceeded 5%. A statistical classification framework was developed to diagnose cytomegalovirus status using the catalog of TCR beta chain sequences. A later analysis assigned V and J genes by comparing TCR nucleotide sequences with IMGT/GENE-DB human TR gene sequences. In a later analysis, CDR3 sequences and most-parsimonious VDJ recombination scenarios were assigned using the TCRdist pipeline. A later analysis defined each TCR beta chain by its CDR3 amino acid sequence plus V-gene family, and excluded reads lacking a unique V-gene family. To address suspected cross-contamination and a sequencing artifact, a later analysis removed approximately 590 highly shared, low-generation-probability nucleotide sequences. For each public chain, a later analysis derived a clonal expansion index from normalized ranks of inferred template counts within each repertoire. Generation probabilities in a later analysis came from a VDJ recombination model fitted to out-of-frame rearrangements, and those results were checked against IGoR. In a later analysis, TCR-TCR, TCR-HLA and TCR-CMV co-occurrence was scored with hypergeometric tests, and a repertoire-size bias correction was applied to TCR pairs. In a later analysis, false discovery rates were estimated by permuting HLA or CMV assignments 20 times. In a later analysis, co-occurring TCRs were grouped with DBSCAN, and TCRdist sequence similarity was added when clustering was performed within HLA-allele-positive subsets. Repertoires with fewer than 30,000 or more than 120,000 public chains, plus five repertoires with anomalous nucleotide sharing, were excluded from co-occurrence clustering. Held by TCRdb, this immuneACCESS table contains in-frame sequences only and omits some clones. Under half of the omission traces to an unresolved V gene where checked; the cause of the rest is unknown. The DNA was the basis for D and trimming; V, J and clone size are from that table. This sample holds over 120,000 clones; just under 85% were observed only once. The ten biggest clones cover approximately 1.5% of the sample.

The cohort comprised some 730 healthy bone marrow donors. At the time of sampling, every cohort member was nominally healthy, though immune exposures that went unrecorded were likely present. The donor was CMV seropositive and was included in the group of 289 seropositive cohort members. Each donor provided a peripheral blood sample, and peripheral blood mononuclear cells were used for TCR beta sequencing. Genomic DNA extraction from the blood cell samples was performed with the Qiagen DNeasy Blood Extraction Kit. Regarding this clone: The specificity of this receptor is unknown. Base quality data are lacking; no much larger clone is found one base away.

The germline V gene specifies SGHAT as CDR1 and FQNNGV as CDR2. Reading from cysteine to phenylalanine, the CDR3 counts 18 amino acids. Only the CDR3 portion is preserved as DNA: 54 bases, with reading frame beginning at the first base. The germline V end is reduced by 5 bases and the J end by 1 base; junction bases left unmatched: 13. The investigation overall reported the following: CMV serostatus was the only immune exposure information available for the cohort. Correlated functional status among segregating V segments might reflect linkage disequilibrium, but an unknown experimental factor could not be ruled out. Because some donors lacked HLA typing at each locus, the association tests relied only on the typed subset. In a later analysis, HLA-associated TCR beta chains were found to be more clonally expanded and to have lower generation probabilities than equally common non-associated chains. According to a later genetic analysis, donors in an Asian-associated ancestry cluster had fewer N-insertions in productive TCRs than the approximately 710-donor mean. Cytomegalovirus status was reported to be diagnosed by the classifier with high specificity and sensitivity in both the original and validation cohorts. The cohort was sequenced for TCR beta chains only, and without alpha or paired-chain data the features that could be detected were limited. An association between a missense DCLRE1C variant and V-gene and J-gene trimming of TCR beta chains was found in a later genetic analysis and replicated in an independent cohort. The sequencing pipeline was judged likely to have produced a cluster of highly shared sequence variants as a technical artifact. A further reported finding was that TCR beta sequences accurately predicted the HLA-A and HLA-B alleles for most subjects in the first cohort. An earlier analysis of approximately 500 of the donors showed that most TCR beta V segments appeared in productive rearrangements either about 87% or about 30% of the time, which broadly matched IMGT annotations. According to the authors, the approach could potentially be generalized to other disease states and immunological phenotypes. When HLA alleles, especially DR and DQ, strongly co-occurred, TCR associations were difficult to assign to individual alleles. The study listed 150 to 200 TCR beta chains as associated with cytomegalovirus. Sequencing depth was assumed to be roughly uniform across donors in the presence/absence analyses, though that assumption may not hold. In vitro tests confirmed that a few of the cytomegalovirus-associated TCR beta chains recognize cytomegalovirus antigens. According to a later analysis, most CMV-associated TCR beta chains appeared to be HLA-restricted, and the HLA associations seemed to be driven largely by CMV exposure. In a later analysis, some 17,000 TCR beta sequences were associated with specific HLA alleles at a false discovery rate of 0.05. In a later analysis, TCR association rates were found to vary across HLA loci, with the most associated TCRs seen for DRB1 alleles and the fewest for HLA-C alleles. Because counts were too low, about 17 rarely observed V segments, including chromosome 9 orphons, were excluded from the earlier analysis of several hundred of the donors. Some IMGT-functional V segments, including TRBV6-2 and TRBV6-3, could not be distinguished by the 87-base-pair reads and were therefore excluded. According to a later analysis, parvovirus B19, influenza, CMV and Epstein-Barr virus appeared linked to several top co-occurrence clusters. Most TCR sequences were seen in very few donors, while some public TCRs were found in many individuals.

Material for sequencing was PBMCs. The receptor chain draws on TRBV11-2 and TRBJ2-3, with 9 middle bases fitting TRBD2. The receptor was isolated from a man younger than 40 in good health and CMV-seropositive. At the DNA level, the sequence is TGTGCCAGCAGCCCGACCCCGGGACTAGCCTTACGCACAGATACGCAGTATTTT. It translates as CASSPTPGLALRTDTQYF. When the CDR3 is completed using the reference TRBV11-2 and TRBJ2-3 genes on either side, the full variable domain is EAGVAQSPRYKIIEKRQSVAFWCNPISGHATLYWYQQILGQGPKLLIQFQNNGVVDDSQLPKDRFSAERLKGVDSTLKIQPAKLEDSAVYLCASSPTPGLALRTDTQYFGPGTRLTVL.